Listed here are 32 T cell receptor beta chains from one sample, sequenced in a study of cytomegalovirus exposure and HLA in healthy donors. PCR primers comprised 60 Vbeta and 13 Jbeta primers. Repertoires were generated with immunoSEQ multiplex PCR, while TCRdb's copy carries only in-frame clones and drops some. The table shows 150,000 to 200,000 clones, with 75% to 80% occurring only once. What was sequenced was PBMCs. The source of these receptors is a woman younger than 45 in good health and CMV-seropositive.

The chain is built from TRBV18 and TRBJ1-6; TRBD1 is a possible D gene (6 bases). The CDR3 loop spans 14 amino acids. Germline V gives CDR1 KGHSH, CDR2 LQKENI. Trimming pared 4 bases from V and 7 bases from J, leaving 11 bases between. CDR3 region: CASSRRTANSPLHF. DNA for the CDR3: TGTGCCAGCTCACGGCGGACAGCGAATTCACCCCTCCACTTT.

The chain has TRBV6-1 and TRBJ1-3, with TRBD1 as a possible D gene (6 bases). This CDR3 spans 13 amino acids. Germline CDR1 MNHNS, CDR2 SASEGT. V was pared by 10 bases and J by 2 bases, with 12 bases between. The CDR3 sequence is CATSTGTGNTIYF. The DNA for the CDR3 is TGTGCCACCTCAACAGGGACTGGAAACACCATATATTTT.

The genes are TRBV19 and TRBJ2-7; D is undetermined. The CDR3 has 15 amino acids. Trimming stripped 4 bases from V and 3 bases from J, with 16 bases between. Germline CDR1 LNHDA, CDR2 SQIVND (reference sequence). The CDR3 DNA reads as TGTGCCAGTAGTAGCACCGGGTCCGGCCTCTACGAGCAGTACTTC. Amino acid sequence: CASSSTGSGLYEQYF.

V is TRBV4-2 and J is TRBJ1-4; 7 nucleotides align to TRBD1. CDR1 and CDR2 from the germline V gene are LGHNA and YNFKEQ. This CDR3 comprises 15 residues. V dropped 0 bases and J dropped 8; count of bases not matched to a gene: 6. DNA of the CDR3: TGTGCCAGCAGCCAAGATCAGGGGGGAGTGGAAAAACTGTTTTTT. Its translation is CASSQDQGGVEKLFF.

This clone has only a few counts. This chain uses TRBV5-6 with TRBJ1-2; TRBD1 agrees at 9 bases. Trimming cost V 4 bases and J 3 bases; bases outside gene matches: 1. The CDR3 length is 13 residues. The germline V gene has CDR1 SGHDT and CDR2 YYEEEE. The CDR3 nucleotides are TGTGCCAGCAGCCGGGACAGGGACTATGGCTACACCTTC. This codes for CASSRDRDYGYTF.

V usage is TRBV19 and J usage is TRBJ2-7; tentatively, D is TRBD2 (6 bases). The CDR3 is 13 residues long. The V end was cut by 9 bases, the J end by 2 bases, with 14 bases between. Germline V gives CDR1 LNHDA, CDR2 SQIVND (reference sequence). CDR3 in amino acids: CASQLGGTYEQYF. CDR3 DNA sequence: TGTGCCAGCCAACTCGGAGGGACCTACGAGCAGTACTTC. Drawing the rest from reference TRBV19 and TRBJ2-7, the complete variable domain is DGGITQSPKYLFRKEGQNVTLSCEQNLNHDAMYWYRQDPGQGLRLIYYSQIVNDFQKGDIAEGYSVSREKKESFPLTVTSAQKNPTAFYLCASQLGGTYEQYFGPGTRLTVT.

The rearrangement uses TRBV6-1 and TRBJ2-7; 9 bases match TRBD2. Trimming removed 6 bases from V and 7 bases from J; junction bases left unmatched: 10. The CDR3 runs 14 residues. In germline, CDR1 is MNHNS, CDR2 SASEGT. The chain's CDR3 is CASSLSGSLLEQYF. The CDR3, as DNA: TGTGCCAGCAGCCTTAGCGGGAGTTTGCTGGAGCAGTACTTC.

This clone occurred a few times. This rearrangement joins TRBV25-1 to TRBJ2-2, with TRBD2 identical over 12 bases. Trimming at V came to 4 bases and at J to 7 bases, leaving 4 bases not matched to a gene. Germline CDR1 and CDR2: MGHDK and SYGVNS. The CDR3 is 15 residues long. CDR3 region: CASSGLAGGLGELFF. In DNA, the CDR3 is TGTGCCAGCAGTGGGCTAGCGGGGGGGCTCGGGGAGCTGTTTTTT.

The genes are TRBV11-2 and TRBJ2-3; TRBD2 matches at 9 bases. Germline V CDR1 and CDR2: SGHAT, FQNNGV. V lost 1 base to trimming and J lost 6 bases; unmatched junction nucleotides: 8. The CDR3 is 16 residues long. CDR3 amino acids: CASSLVGSGGPDTQYF. The CDR3 coding sequence is TGTGCCAGCAGCTTAGTGGGTAGCGGGGGCCCGGATACGCAGTATTTT.

There are a few counts of this clone. The V call is TRBV5-6, the J call TRBJ1-1; TRBD1 matches 7 bases. The CDR3 runs 15 residues. Germline V lookup: CDR1 SGHDT, CDR2 YYEEEE. Trimming removed 0 bases from V and 11 bases from J; junction bases left unmatched: 13. CDR3 sequence (DNA): TGTGCCAGCAGCTTGGAAGTGGGCAGGGGGTGGTACGCTTTCTTT. Translating gives CASSLEVGRGWYAFF.

The chain links TRBV5-1 to TRBJ2-1, with no clear D. The V and J ends lost 0 bases and 4 bases respectively, with 11 bases between them. In germline, CDR1 is SGHRS, CDR2 YFSETQ. CDR3 length equals 15 residues. This CDR3 is CASSLALSRYNEQFF. The CDR3 nucleotides read TGCGCCAGCAGCTTGGCCTTGTCTAGATACAATGAGCAGTTCTTC. Using reference TRBV5-1 and TRBJ2-1 for the parts outside the CDR3, the full variable domain is KAGVTQTPRYLIKTRGQQVTLSCSPISGHRSVSWYQQTPGQGLQFLFEYFSETQRNKGNFPGRFSGRQFSNSRSEMNVSTLELGDSALYLCASSLALSRYNEQFFGPGTRLTVL.

V gene TRBV5-6 combines with J gene TRBJ2-4, with D possibly being TRBD1 (6 bases). Trimming stripped 1 base from V and 2 bases from J, with 13 bases between. The CDR3 has 16 residues. Germline-derived CDR1 and CDR2 are SGHDT and YYEEEE. The CDR3 protein is CASSLFTGTSKNIQYF. The CDR3 DNA reads TGTGCCAGCAGCTTGTTCACAGGGACGTCCAAAAACATTCAGTACTTC.

This clone was counted once. The chain joins TRBV28 to TRBJ2-3, with 10 bases that match TRBD2. The CDR3 runs 18 residues. V shed 5 bases and J 5 bases; nucleotides not matched to a gene: 16. Germline V gives CDR1 MDHEN, CDR2 SYDVKM. CDR3 amino acids: CASSVPGLAGVVEDTQYF. The CDR3 DNA reads as TGTGCCAGCAGTGTGCCGGGTCTAGCGGGAGTGGTTGAAGATACGCAGTATTTT.

CDR3 residues: CASSGPGHQKTF. CDR3 in DNA: TGTGCCAGCAGTGGTCCGGGACACCAAAAAACTTTC. The chain couples TRBV28 to TRBJ2-6, with D possibly TRBD1 on 6 matching bases. V was clipped by 5 bases and J by 19 bases, with 18 bases between them. The CDR3 length is 12 residues. In germline, CDR1 is MDHEN, CDR2 SYDVKM.

Written as DNA, the CDR3 is TGCGCCAGCAGGACAGGGTACGAGCAGTACTTC. This gives the protein CASRTGYEQYF. The rearrangement joins TRBV5-1 to TRBJ2-7; 7 positions agree with TRBD1. This CDR3 comprises 11 residues. Germline V CDR1 and CDR2: SGHRS, YFSETQ. Germline trimming cut 5 bases from V and 4 bases from J; bases unmatched to any gene: 0.

V and J are TRBV9 and TRBJ2-7; no firm D call. The CDR3 sequence is 13 residues long. Germline loops: CDR1 SGDLS, CDR2 YYNGEE. V was clipped by 4 bases and J by 1 base, with 9 bases between them. The CDR3 nucleotides are TGTGCCAGCAGCACTCACTCATCCTACGAGCAGTACTTC. Its protein is CASSTHSSYEQYF.

The chain is built from TRBV5-1 and TRBJ1-2, with D possibly being TRBD1 (5 bases). V was clipped by 0 bases and J by 7 bases, with 16 bases between them. In germline, CDR1 is SGHRS, CDR2 YFSETQ. This CDR3 is 15 amino acids long. The CDR3 DNA is TGCGCCAGCAGCTTGGCCCAGGGAACCACGGGTGGCTACACCTTC. This gives the protein CASSLAQGTTGGYTF.

The DNA for the CDR3 is TGTGCCAGCAGAGCTTTGGACAAGAAAATAACTGAAGCTTTCTTT. It translates to CASRALDKKITEAFF. The chain carries TRBV6-1 and TRBJ1-1; D is perhaps TRBD1 (5 bases). V dropped 6 bases and J dropped 5 bases, with 19 bases sitting between them. The CDR3 extends over 15 amino acids. The V gene's germline CDR1 is MNHNS and CDR2 SASEGT.

The rearrangement joins TRBV5-1 to TRBJ2-3; 8 bases fit TRBD1. The germline CDR1 and CDR2 sequences are SGHRS and YFSETQ. Trimming cost V 0 bases and J 3 bases; bases outside gene matches: 6. There are 16 residues in the CDR3. CDR3 in amino acids: CASSLVGQGGTDTQYF. CDR3 in DNA: TGCGCCAGCAGCTTGGTTGGACAGGGAGGAACAGATACGCAGTATTTT.

The J gene is TRBJ1-2, the V gene TRBV4-1, with 10 bases fitting TRBD1. CDR1 and CDR2 from the germline V gene are MGHRA and YSYEKL. This CDR3 comprises 14 residues. V trimming: 5 bases; J trimming: 3 bases; junction bases outside the gene matches: 3. CDR3 region: CASSAGTGDYGYTF. As DNA, the CDR3 is TGCGCCAGCAGCGCCGGGACAGGGGACTATGGCTACACCTTC.

The gene calls are TRBV28 and TRBJ2-7, with 7 bases aligning to TRBD1. The length of the CDR3 is 12 residues. Trimming took 3 bases from V and 6 from J; bases not matched to a gene: 2. In germline, CDR1 is MDHEN, CDR2 SYDVKM. CDR3 residues: CASSLTGLEQYF. The CDR3 nucleotides read TGTGCCAGCAGTTTGACAGGGCTCGAGCAGTACTTC.

V usage is TRBV4-2 and J usage is TRBJ1-1; 8 nucleotides agree with TRBD1. From germline, CDR1 is LGHNA and CDR2 YNFKEQ. This CDR3 contains 15 residues. V was pared by 0 bases and J by 1 base, with 1 base of the junction left unmatched. The CDR3 is CASSQDDRGNTEAFF. The CDR3 DNA reads TGTGCCAGCAGCCAAGACGACAGGGGGAACACTGAAGCTTTCTTT.

V is TRBV20-1 and J is TRBJ1-2, with D hard to call. CDR1 is DFQATT, CDR2 SNEGSKA, per germline (reference sequence). The CDR3 covers 10 residues. V was clipped by 5 bases and J by 5 bases, with 6 bases between them. CDR3 coding DNA: TGCAGTGCTCTAAAATATGGCTACACCTTC. Protein: CSALKYGYTF.

This chain uses TRBV11-2 with TRBJ1-2; 9 bases are shared with TRBD1. The CDR3 loop spans 17 amino acids. Trimming cost V 2 bases and J 8 bases; bases outside gene matches: 15. Germline CDR1 reads SGHAT; CDR2 reads FQNNGV. For the CDR3, the DNA is TGTGCCAGCAGCTTATCGACAGGGGGGACCCTCATGAGCGGCTACACCTTC. Residues: CASSLSTGGTLMSGYTF.

This clone occurred once. The rearrangement uses TRBV6-5 and TRBJ2-1, with D unclear. CDR3 length: 13 residues. Trimming shortened V by 6 bases and J by 10 bases, and 16 bases separated the two germline ends. Germline V CDR1 and CDR2: MNHEY, SVGAGI. CDR3 DNA sequence: TGTGCCAGCAGCCCTATCCTAGAGACCGAGCAGTTCTTC. It yields the protein CASSPILETEQFF.

The genes are TRBV28 and TRBJ2-7; no reliable D call. CDR1 and CDR2 from the germline V gene are MDHEN and SYDVKM. Between the trimmed V and J ends, which lost 6 bases and 4 bases, there was a span of 13 bases. The CDR3 is 13 amino acids. CDR3 bases: TGTGCCAGCAGAATATCACGAGGTTACGAGCAGTACTTC. Encoded protein: CASRISRGYEQYF. Looking up the rest from reference TRBV28 and TRBJ2-7 gives the full variable domain: DVKVTQSSRYLVKRTGEKVFLECVQDMDHENMFWYRQDPGLGLRLIYFSYDVKMKEKGDIPEGYSVSREKKERFSLILESASTNQTSMYLCASRISRGYEQYFGPGTRLTVT.

This chain joins TRBV11-2 and TRBJ2-5; D might be TRBD1 (6 bases). Germline V gene sequence: CDR1 SGHAT, CDR2 FQNNGV. With 3 bases removed from V and 4 bases from J, the gap between germline ends came to 9 bases. The CDR3 sequence is 13 residues long. The CDR3 DNA reads as TGTGCCAGCAGCTTCGGACAGCCAGAGACCCAGTACTTC. It translates to CASSFGQPETQYF.

The CDR3 region has the DNA TGTGCCAGCAGCGAACGCGCTCGGGAGCAGTACTTC. This sequence encodes CASSERAREQYF. The chain recombines TRBV6-1 with TRBJ2-7; no clear D. CDR3 length: 12 amino acids. CDR1 and CDR2 (germline): MNHNS, SASEGT. Trimming took 6 bases from V and 7 from J, leaving 13 bases between them.

The chain recombines TRBV4-2 with TRBJ2-3; TRBD2 matches 9 bases. Germline CDR1 LGHNA, CDR2 YNFKEQ. The length of the CDR3 is 18 residues. Unmatched junction bases numbered 15, after V lost 0 bases and J lost 8 bases. Here the CDR3 reads CASSQDNGGGRGDSTQYF. For the CDR3, the DNA is TGTGCCAGCAGCCAAGATAACGGGGGCGGGAGGGGAGATAGTACGCAGTATTTT.

J is TRBJ2-5 and V is TRBV7-6, with TRBD2 as a possible D gene (6 bases). The assigned J gene may be wrong: the sequence end matches TRBJ2-7 better. Germline V gene lookup returns CDR1 SGHVS and CDR2 FNYEAQ. This CDR3 has 15 amino acids. The CDR3 sequence is CASSLEEGSSYEQYF. The CDR3 DNA reads as TGTGCCAGCAGCTTAGAGGAGGGATCTTCCTACGAGCAGTACTTC.

This clone was counted once. The chain employs TRBV5-1 and TRBJ2-5, with D perhaps TRBD1 (6 bases). The DNA end is more similar to TRBJ2-7, so the J call may be wrong. In germline, CDR1 is SGHRS, CDR2 YFSETQ. The CDR3 length is 12 residues. CDR3 residues: CASSSTGYEQYF. CDR3 sequence (DNA): TGCGCCAGCAGCTCGACAGGCTACGAGCAGTACTTC.

The chain is built from TRBV10-2 and TRBJ2-3, with TRBD1 identical over 7 bases. The germline CDR1 and CDR2 sequences are WSHSY and SAAADI. V was clipped by 9 bases and J by 5 bases; unmatched bases: 5. CDR3 length: 12 residues. For the CDR3, the DNA is TGCGCCAGTCTGGACAGGCTAGATACGCAGTATTTT. Residues: CASLDRLDTQYF.